Following are 20 T cell receptor beta chains from one sample sequenced in a study of cytomegalovirus exposure and HLA in healthy donors. PCR involved 60 Vbeta and 13 Jbeta primers. TCRdb's copy holds only in-frame clones and misses some; the assay was immunoSEQ multiplex PCR. Among 150,000 or so clones listed, just under 80% were seen once. Sequences were obtained from PBMCs. The source is a man aged 25-40 years in good health and CMV-seronegative.

The rearrangement uses TRBV6-6 and TRBJ2-5; possibly TRBD1 for D (5 bases). Germline V gene data show CDR1 as MNHNY and CDR2 as SVGAGI (reference sequence). This CDR3 has 15 amino acids. Trimming took off 5 bases at V and 5 bases at J, with 18 bases between the two ends. This chain's CDR3 is CASSTDSEPWETQYF. DNA for the CDR3: TGTGCCAGCAGTACCGACAGCGAGCCCTGGGAGACCCAGTACTTC.

V is TRBV5-4 and J is TRBJ1-3, with D unclear. V lost 4 bases and J 0 bases, leaving 14 bases between the germline ends. The CDR3 runs 16 residues. Germline CDR1 SGHNT, CDR2 YYREEE (reference sequence). CDR3 amino acids: CASSSMDYGSGNTIYF. The DNA for the CDR3 is TGTGCCAGCAGCAGCATGGACTATGGCTCTGGAAACACCATATATTTT.

The J gene is TRBJ2-5, the V gene TRBV19, with 15 bases identical to TRBD2. There are 19 residues in the CDR3. J gave up 4 bases and V 4 bases, and 13 bases lay outside the gene matches. In germline, CDR1 is LNHDA, CDR2 SQIVND (reference sequence). The CDR3 DNA is TGTGCCAGTAGTACACGGCGAGGACTAGCGGGAGGGGAGGGAGAGACCCAGTACTTC. Encoded protein: CASSTRRGLAGGEGETQYF.

This clone was seen more than once but under ten times. The chain has TRBV4-1 and TRBJ2-3; TRBD2 aligns across 8 bases. V shed 0 bases, J shed 4 bases, and the junction held 3 bases outside the gene matches. Germline V lookup: CDR1 MGHRA, CDR2 YSYEKL. The CDR3 runs to 15 residues. This CDR3 reads CASSQDRGGPDTQYF. The DNA of the CDR3 is TGCGCCAGCAGCCAAGATCGCGGGGGGCCAGATACGCAGTATTTT.

The J gene is TRBJ2-3, the V gene TRBV6-4; D perhaps matches TRBD1 (6 bases). Trimming stripped 3 bases from V and 3 bases from J, with 16 bases between. This CDR3 is 16 amino acids long. CDR1 is MRHNA and CDR2 is SNTAGT in the germline V gene. In nucleotides, the CDR3 is TGTGCCAGCAGTGATGGTGGGGGCACCTTTACAGATACGCAGTATTTT. It specifies CASSDGGGTFTDTQYF.

The chain has TRBV5-1 and TRBJ1-4, with TRBD1 identical over 9 bases. The CDR3 is 16 residues long. Germline V gene data show CDR1 as SGHRS and CDR2 as YFSETQ. The junction had 11 bases not matched to a gene; V was cut back by 5 bases and J by 6 bases. The CDR3 nucleotides are TGCGCCAGCAGGGGAACAGGGACAGGGAGGCATGAAAAACTGTTTTTT. Amino acid sequence: CASRGTGTGRHEKLFF.

The J gene is TRBJ2-3, the V gene TRBV13; a weak D match, TRBD1 (5 bases). The ends were cut back, 5 bases at V and 4 bases at J, with 10 bases in the middle. The CDR3 spans 13 residues. From germline, CDR1 is PRHDT and CDR2 FYEKMQ (reference sequence). In DNA form, the CDR3 reads TGTGCCAGCAGCCAGGGTCAGTCAGATACGCAGTATTTT. Translation gives CASSQGQSDTQYF.

This chain links TRBV19 with TRBJ2-1; tentatively, D is TRBD2 (5 bases). The CDR3 loop spans 15 amino acids. Between the trimmed V and J ends, which lost 5 bases and 1 base, there was a span of 12 bases. CDR1 LNHDA and CDR2 SQIVND come from the germline V gene (reference sequence). CDR3 DNA sequence: TGTGCCAGTAGTGGGCGGAGGAATTCCTACAATGAGCAGTTCTTC. It is translated as CASSGRRNSYNEQFF.

This chain uses TRBV9 with TRBJ2-7, with TRBD1 identical over 7 bases. V gave up 0 bases and J gave up 3 bases; unmatched junction bases: 6. CDR3 size: 15 residues. Germline CDR1 and CDR2: SGDLS and YYNGEE. CDR3 in amino acids: CASSVDSGGRYEQYF. As DNA, the CDR3 is TGTGCCAGCAGCGTAGATTCAGGGGGTCGCTACGAGCAGTACTTC. Supplemented by reference TRBV9 and TRBJ2-7, the full variable domain reads DSGVTQTPKHLITATGQRVTLRCSPRSGDLSVYWYQQSLDQGLQFLIQYYNGEERAKGNILERFSAQQFPDLHSELNLSSLELGDSALYFCASSVDSGGRYEQYFGPGTRLTVT.

The count of this clone is one. This sequence joins TRBV19 and TRBJ2-5, with 7 bases matching TRBD1. V lost 3 bases, J lost 5 bases, and 0 bases stayed unmatched. The CDR3 extends over 12 amino acids. The germline gives CDR1 LNHDA, CDR2 SQIVND (reference sequence). The CDR3 DNA follows: TGTGCCAGTAGTATGACAGGGGAGACCCAGTACTTC. It codes for CASSMTGETQYF.

This clone is a singleton in its sample. J is TRBJ1-1 and V is TRBV7-3; D possibly corresponds to TRBD1 (6 bases). The germline V gene has CDR1 SGHTA and CDR2 FQGTGA. Deletions cut 2 bases from V and 6 bases from J, with 10 bases between. The CDR3 loop spans 13 amino acids. CDR3 DNA: TGTGCCAGCAGCTTAGCAGGGGTGGCTGAAGCTTTCTTT. This translates into CASSLAGVAEAFF.

The gene calls are TRBV5-6 and TRBJ2-5; perhaps TRBD1 as D (5 bases). Trimming took 3 bases from V and 1 from J, leaving 13 bases between them. This CDR3 contains 15 residues. Germline V gene sequence: CDR1 SGHDT, CDR2 YYEEEE. The CDR3 sequence: CASSSTKTAQETQYF. CDR3 in DNA: TGTGCCAGCAGCTCCACCAAGACAGCCCAAGAGACCCAGTACTTC.

The chain combines TRBV28 with TRBJ2-7, with 12 bases identical to TRBD1. Per germline, CDR1 MDHEN and CDR2 SYDVKM. V was clipped by 11 bases and J by 5 bases; unmatched bases: 19. This CDR3 contains 17 residues. The CDR3 loop is CAAPIGTGGAQGDEQYF. The CDR3 DNA reads TGTGCCGCGCCTATTGGGACAGGGGGCGCGCAGGGGGACGAGCAGTACTTC.

The V call is TRBV27, the J call TRBJ2-7; 7 bases map to TRBD2. Unmatched junction bases numbered 9, after V lost 5 bases and J lost 2 bases. CDR1 and CDR2 (germline): MNHEY, SMNVEV (reference sequence). This CDR3 has 15 residues. The CDR3 bases are TGTGCCAGCAGTACCTTGACGGGAGGCGCCTACGAGCAGTACTTC. Its protein is CASSTLTGGAYEQYF.

The J gene is TRBJ2-1, the V gene TRBV5-6; D is perhaps TRBD2 (5 bases). Germline values: CDR1 SGHDT, CDR2 YYEEEE. V was pared by 5 bases and J by 0 bases, with 18 bases between. The CDR3 loop spans 17 amino acids. In DNA form, the CDR3 reads TGTGCCAGCAGTCTTCGGGGTCCGCCGAGCTCCTACAATGAGCAGTTCTTC. As protein: CASSLRGPPSSYNEQFF. The variable domain in full, with the rest retrieved from reference TRBV5-6 and TRBJ2-1, is DAGVTQSPTHLIKTRGQQVTLRCSPKSGHDTVSWYQQALGQGPQFIFQYYEEEERQRGNFPDRFSGHQFPNYSSELNVNALLLGDSALYLCASSLRGPPSSYNEQFFGPGTRLTVL.

The chain recombines TRBV15 with TRBJ2-7; possibly TRBD1 for D (5 bases). V was clipped by 6 bases and J by 3 bases, with 18 bases between them. Germline V gene sequence: CDR1 LNHNV, CDR2 YYDKDF (reference sequence). The CDR3 is made up of 15 amino acids. CDR3 loop: CATRKEFQGFYEQYF. The CDR3 DNA follows: TGTGCCACCAGGAAAGAGTTCCAGGGCTTCTACGAGCAGTACTTC.

The chain joins TRBV2 to TRBJ2-7, with TRBD1 as a possible D gene (6 bases). Trimming cost V 4 bases and J 1 base, with 11 bases left between them. The CDR3 contains 14 residues. From germline, CDR1 is SNHLY and CDR2 FYNNEI. CDR3 amino acids: CASSGPGHSYEQYF. CDR3 nucleotide sequence: TGTGCCAGCAGTGGGCCGGGACATTCCTACGAGCAGTACTTC.

The chain uses TRBV7-8 and TRBJ2-1; 8 nucleotides line up with TRBD2. Germline CDR1 reads SGHVS; CDR2 reads FQNEAQ. V lost 7 bases and J lost 5; bases outside the gene matches: 7. The CDR3 totals 14 residues. The CDR3 spells CASNPSGPDNEQFF. The CDR3 DNA follows: TGTGCCAGCAACCCTAGCGGGCCAGACAATGAGCAGTTCTTC.

This chain links TRBV5-8 with TRBJ1-5; TRBD1 matches 9 bases. The germline V gene has CDR1 SGHTS and CDR2 YDEGEE. This CDR3 is 15 amino acids long. V lost 6 bases to trimming and J lost 6 bases; unmatched junction nucleotides: 10. The CDR3 DNA is TGTGCCAGCACCATGGACAGGGGAGGCGGTCAGCCCCAGCATTTT. Protein sequence: CASTMDRGGGQPQHF.

CDR3 in amino acids: CASSPGQGKDSPLHF. The CDR3 DNA reads as TGTGCCAGCAGCCCCGGACAGGGGAAGGATTCACCCCTCCACTTT. V and J are TRBV9 and TRBJ1-6; TRBD1 matches 9 bases. The CDR3 is made up of 15 amino acids. The junction had 7 bases not matched to a gene; V was cut back by 4 bases and J by 8 bases. The germline V gene encodes CDR1 SGDLS and CDR2 YYNGEE.